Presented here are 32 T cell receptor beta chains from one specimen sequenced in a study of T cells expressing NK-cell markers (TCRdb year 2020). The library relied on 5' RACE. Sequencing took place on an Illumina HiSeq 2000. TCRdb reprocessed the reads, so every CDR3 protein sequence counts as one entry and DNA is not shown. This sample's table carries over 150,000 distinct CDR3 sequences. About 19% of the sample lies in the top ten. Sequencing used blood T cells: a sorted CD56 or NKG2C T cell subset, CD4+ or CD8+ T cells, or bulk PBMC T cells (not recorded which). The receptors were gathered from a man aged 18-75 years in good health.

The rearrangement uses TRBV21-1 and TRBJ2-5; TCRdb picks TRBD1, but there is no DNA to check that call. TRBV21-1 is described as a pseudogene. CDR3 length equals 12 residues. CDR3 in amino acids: CARGGAKETQYF.

The CDR3 sequence is CSARALVGVAGELFF. The chain employs TRBV20-1 and TRBJ2-2. Germline-derived CDR1 and CDR2 are DFQATT and SNEGSKA (reference sequence). CDR3 length: 15 amino acids.

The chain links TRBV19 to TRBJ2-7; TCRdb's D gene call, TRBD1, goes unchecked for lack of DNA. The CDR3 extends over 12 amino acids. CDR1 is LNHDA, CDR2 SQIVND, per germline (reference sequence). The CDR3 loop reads CASSPNRAEQYF.

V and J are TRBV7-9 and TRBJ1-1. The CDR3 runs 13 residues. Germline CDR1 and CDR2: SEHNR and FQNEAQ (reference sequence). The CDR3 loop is CASSDGLNTEAFF. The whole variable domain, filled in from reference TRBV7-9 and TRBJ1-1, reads DTGVSQNPRHKITKRGQNVTFRCDPISEHNRLYWYRQTLGQGPEFLTYFQNEAQLEKSRLLSDRFSAERPKGSFSTLEIQRTEQGDSAMYLCASSDGLNTEAFFGQGTRLTVV.

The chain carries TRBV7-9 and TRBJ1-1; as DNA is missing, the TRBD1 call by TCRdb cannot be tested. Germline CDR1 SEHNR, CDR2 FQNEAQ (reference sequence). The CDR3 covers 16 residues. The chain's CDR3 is CASTDLWTERSTEAFF. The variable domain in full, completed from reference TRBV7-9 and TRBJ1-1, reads DTGVSQNPRHKITKRGQNVTFRCDPISEHNRLYWYRQTLGQGPEFLTYFQNEAQLEKSRLLSDRFSAERPKGSFSTLEIQRTEQGDSAMYLCASTDLWTERSTEAFFGQGTRLTVV.

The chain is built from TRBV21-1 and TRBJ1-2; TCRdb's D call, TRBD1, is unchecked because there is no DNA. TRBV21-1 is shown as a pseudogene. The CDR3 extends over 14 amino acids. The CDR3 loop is CASSPATGYYGYTF.

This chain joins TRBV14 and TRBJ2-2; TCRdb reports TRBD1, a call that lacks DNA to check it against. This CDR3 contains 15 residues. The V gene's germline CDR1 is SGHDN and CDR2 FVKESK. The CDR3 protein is CASSQGPGLSPELFF.

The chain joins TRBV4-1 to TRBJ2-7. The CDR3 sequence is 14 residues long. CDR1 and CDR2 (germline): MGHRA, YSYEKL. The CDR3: CASSQVTASYEQYF.

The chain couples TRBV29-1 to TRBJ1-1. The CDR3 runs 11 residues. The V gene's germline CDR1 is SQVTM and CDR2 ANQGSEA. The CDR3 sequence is CSVRANTEAFF. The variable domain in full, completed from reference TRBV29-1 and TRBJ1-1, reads SAVISQKPSRDICQRGTSLTIQCQVDSQVTMMFWYRQQPGQSLTLIATANQGSEATYESGFVIDKFPISRPNLTFSTLTVSNMSPEDSSIYLCSVRANTEAFFGQGTRLTVV.

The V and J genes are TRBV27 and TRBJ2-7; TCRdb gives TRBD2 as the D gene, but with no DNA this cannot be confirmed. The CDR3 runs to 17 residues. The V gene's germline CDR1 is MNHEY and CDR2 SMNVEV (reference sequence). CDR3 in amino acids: CASSLSPGLAGVYEQYF.

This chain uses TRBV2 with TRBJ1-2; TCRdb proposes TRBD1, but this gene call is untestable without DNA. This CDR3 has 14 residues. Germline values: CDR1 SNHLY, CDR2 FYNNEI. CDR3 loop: CAEAGDSYNYGYTF.

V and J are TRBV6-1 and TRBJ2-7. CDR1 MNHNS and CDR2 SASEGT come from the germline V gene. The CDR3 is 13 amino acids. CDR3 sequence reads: CASSKDRTHEQYF.

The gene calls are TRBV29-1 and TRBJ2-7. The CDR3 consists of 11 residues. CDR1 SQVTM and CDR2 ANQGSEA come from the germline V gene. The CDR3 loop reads CSVEDNYEQYF.

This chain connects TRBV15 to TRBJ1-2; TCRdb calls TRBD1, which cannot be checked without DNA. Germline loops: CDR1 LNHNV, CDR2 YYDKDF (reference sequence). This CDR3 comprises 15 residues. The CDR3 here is CATSRAKETGNGYTF.

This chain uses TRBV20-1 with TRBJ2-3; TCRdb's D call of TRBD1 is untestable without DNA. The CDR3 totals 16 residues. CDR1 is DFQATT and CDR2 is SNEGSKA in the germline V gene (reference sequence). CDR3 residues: CSARDQDRGNTDTQYF.

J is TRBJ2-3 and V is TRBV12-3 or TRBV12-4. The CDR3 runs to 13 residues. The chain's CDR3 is CASRSYPTDTQYF.

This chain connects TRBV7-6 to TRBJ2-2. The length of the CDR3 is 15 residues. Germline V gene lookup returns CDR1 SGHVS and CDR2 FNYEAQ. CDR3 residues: CASSTQTHPAGELFF. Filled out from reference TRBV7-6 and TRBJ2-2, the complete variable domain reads GAGVSQSPRYKVTKRGQDVALRCDPISGHVSLYWYRQALGQGPEFLTYFNYEAQQDKSGLPNDRFSAERPEGSISTLTIQRTEQRDSAMYRCASSTQTHPAGELFFGEGSRLTVL.

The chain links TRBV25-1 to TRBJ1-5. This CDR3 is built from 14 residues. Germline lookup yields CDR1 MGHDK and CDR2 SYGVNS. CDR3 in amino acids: CASRESGIDQPQHF.

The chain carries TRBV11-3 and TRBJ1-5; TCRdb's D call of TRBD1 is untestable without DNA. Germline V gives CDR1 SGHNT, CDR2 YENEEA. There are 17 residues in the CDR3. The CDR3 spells CASSLEGGQDINQPQHF.

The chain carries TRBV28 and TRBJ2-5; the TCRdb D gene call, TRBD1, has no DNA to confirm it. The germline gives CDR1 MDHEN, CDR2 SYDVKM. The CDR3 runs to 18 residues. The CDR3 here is CASSFFRGGDRRQETQYF.

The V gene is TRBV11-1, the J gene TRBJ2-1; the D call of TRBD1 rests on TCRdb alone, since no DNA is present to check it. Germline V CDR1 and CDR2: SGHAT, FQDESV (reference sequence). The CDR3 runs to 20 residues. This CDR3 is CASSLWDREGLAGAYNEQFF.

The CDR3 sequence: CASRSGGREQYF. The V call is TRBV6-5, the J call TRBJ2-7; TCRdb calls TRBD1, which cannot be checked without DNA. Per the germline V gene, CDR1 is MNHEY and CDR2 is SVGAGI. The CDR3 is 12 residues long.

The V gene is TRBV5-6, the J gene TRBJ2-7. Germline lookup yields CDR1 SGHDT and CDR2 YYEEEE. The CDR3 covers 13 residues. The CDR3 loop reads CASMGSSSYEQYF.

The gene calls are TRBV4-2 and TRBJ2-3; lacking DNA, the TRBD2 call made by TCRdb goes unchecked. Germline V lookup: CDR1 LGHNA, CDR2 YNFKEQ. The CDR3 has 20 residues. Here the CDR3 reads CASSQSFSVGLAGGSDTQYF.

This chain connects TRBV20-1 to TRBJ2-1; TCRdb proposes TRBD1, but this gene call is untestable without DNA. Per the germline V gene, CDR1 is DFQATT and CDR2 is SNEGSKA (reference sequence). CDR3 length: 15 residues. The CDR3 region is CSARDQDTSWDEQFF.

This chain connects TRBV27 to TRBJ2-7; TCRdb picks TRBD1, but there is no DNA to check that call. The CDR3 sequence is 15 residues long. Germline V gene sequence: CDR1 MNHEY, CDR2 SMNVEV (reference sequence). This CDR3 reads CASRPSGTETYEQYF.

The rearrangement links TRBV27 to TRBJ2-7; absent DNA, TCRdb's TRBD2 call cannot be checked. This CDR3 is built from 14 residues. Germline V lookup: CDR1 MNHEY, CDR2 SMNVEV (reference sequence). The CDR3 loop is CASRTLGGEDEQYF.

The CDR3 here is CASSEISKETQYF. This chain uses TRBV2 with TRBJ2-5. The CDR3 extends over 13 amino acids. Germline V gene lookup returns CDR1 SNHLY and CDR2 FYNNEI.

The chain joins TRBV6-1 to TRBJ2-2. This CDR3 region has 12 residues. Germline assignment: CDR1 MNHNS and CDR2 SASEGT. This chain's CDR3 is CASSHWVRELFF.

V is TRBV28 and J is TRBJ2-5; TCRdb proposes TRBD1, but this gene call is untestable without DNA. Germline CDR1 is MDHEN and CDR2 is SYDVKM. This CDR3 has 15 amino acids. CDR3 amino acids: CASSLPRTGEETQYF.

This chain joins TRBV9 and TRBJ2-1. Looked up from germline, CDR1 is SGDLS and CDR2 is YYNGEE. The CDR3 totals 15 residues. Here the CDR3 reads CASSPPVGPNNEQFF.

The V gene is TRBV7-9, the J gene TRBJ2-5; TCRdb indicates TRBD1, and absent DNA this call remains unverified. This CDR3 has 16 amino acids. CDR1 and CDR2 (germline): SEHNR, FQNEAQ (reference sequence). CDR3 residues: CASSLDSGPLTKTQYF.